Listed below are T cell receptor beta chains from one sample, sequenced in a study of graft-versus-host responses after intestinal transplantation. Their antigens remain unidentified. This table comes from immunoSEQ multiplex PCR, and its TCRdb copy is limited to in-frame clones, with some not included. The sample has around 130,000 clones; around nine tenths are singletons. The sample in question was unstimulated CD4+ T cells sorted from spleen or lymph node cells, obtained before intestinal transplant. The receptors derive from a human donor who received an intestinal transplant. The CDR3 runs from the conserved cysteine through the conserved F or W. The D gene is left open where the match is weak. Some rows have no size entry. The others give once, few or many, or a class for an expanded clone.

TRBV18	.	15	TRBD1	TRBJ2-1	CASSRTGGPINEQFF	TGTGCCAGCTCAAGGACAGGGGGCCCGATCAATGAGCAGTTCTTC
TRBV7-2	.	15	.	TRBJ2-1	CASSLDRGAYNEQFF	TGTGCCAGCAGCTTAGATAGGGGGGCTTACAATGAGCAGTTCTTC
TRBV28	.	14	.	TRBJ1-3	CASSLEPSGNTIYF	TGTGCCAGCAGCCTCGAGCCCTCTGGAAACACCATATATTTT
TRBV30	.	16	TRBD1	TRBJ1-4	CAWSVWTGSTNEKLFF	TGTGCCTGGAGTGTATGGACAGGGTCAACTAATGAAAAACTGTTTTTT
TRBV5-1	.	13	.	TRBJ1-2	CASTDGGGYGYTF	TGCGCCAGCACTGACGGGGGGGGCTATGGCTACACCTTC
TRBV5-6	.	15	.	TRBJ1-1	CASSLGPGESHGAFF	TGTGCCAGCAGCTTGGGGCCGGGGGAGAGTCATGGAGCTTTCTTT
TRBV6-4	.	18	TRBD1	TRBJ1-5	CASSPDRANRGGHQPQHF	TGTGCCAGCAGTCCGGACAGGGCAAATAGGGGAGGTCATCAGCCCCAGCATTTT
TRBV6-1	once	11	.	TRBJ2-3	CASKARLVKYF	TGTGCCAGCAAGGCCCGCCTGGTAAAGTATTTT
TRBV5-5	.	13	TRBD1	TRBJ2-7	CASSLRGQEVQYF	TGTGCCAGCAGCTTAAGGGGACAGGAAGTGCAGTACTTC
TRBV18	.	14	.	TRBJ2-1	CASSPQSQPNEQFF	TGTGCCAGCTCACCACAGAGCCAGCCCAATGAGCAGTTCTTC
TRBV2	.	14	TRBD1	TRBJ1-5	CASSRTGSNQPQHF	TGTGCCAGCAGTCGGACAGGCAGCAATCAGCCCCAGCATTTT
TRBV5-1	.	12	TRBD1	TRBJ2-1	CASSSDRDEQFF	TGCGCCAGCAGCTCGGACAGGGATGAGCAGTTCTTC
TRBV15	.	13	.	TRBJ2-5	CATSAVWVETQYF	TGTGCCACCAGCGCGGTTTGGGTTGAGACCCAGTACTTC
TRBV5-1	.	16	TRBD1	TRBJ2-2	CASSRGQGGTTGELFF	TGCGCCAGCAGCCGAGGACAGGGGGGAACCACCGGGGAGCTGTTTTTT
TRBV4-1	.	16	TRBD1	TRBJ1-5	CASSLSLGRGDQPQHF	TGCGCCAGCAGCCTTTCCTTGGGCAGGGGGGATCAGCCCCAGCATTTT
TRBV6-1	once	19	TRBD1	TRBJ1-1	CASSEARQGARQMNTEAFF	TGTGCCAGCAGTGAAGCTCGACAGGGGGCTAGGCAGATGAACACTGAAGCTTTCTTT
TRBV6-5	.	14	TRBD1	TRBJ1-2	CASRTPGQVDGYTF	TGTGCCAGCAGGACTCCGGGACAGGTGGATGGCTACACCTTC
TRBV11-3	.	13	.	TRBJ1-1	CASSLGMNTEAFF	TGTGCCAGCAGCTTAGGTATGAACACTGAAGCTTTCTTT
TRBV7-9	.	15	.	TRBJ1-5	CASSLGGTLNQPQHF	TGTGCCAGCAGCTTAGGGGGCACTTTAAATCAGCCCCAGCATTTT
TRBV10-3	.	13	TRBD2	TRBJ2-5	CAIRGDQGETQYF	TGTGCCATCCGGGGGGATCAGGGTGAGACCCAGTACTTC
TRBV4-1	.	13	.	TRBJ2-7	CASSQSEFRPKYF	TGCGCCAGCAGCCAATCGGAGTTTAGGCCTAAGTACTTC
TRBV29-1	.	12	TRBD2	TRBJ2-5	CSVLAGGETQYF	TGCAGCGTGCTAGCGGGGGGAGAGACCCAGTACTTC
TRBV20-1	.	11	TRBD1	TRBJ1-1	CSALYRGQAFF	TGCAGTGCTCTTTACAGGGGGCAAGCTTTCTTT
TRBV9	.	17	.	TRBJ2-1	CASSPWDGPSSGNEQFF	TGTGCCAGCAGCCCATGGGACGGGCCCTCGTCGGGGAATGAGCAGTTCTTC
TRBV6-5	.	14	.	TRBJ1-2	CASSPPGTGARYTF	TGTGCCAGCAGTCCCCCCGGGACGGGGGCACGCTACACCTTC
TRBV13	.	15	TRBD1	TRBJ1-2	CASSYIDRVNYGYTF	TGTGCCAGCAGCTACATTGACAGGGTTAACTATGGCTACACCTTC
TRBV4-2	.	16	.	TRBJ1-5	CASSQGVRVFDQPQHF	TGTGCCAGCAGCCAAGGGGTCAGGGTATTTGATCAGCCCCAGCATTTT
TRBV6-1	.	13	.	TRBJ1-1	CASSEAPTAPAFF	TGTGCCAGCAGTGAAGCCCCAACGGCCCCGGCTTTCTTT
TRBV7-2	.	16	TRBD2	TRBJ2-2	CASMTSGGANTGELFF	TGTGCCAGCATGACTAGCGGGGGGGCGAACACCGGGGAGCTGTTTTTT
TRBV2	.	12	.	TRBJ2-5	CASRSTQETQYF	TGTGCCAGCAGAAGTACTCAAGAGACCCAGTACTTC
TRBV7-9	.	13	.	TRBJ2-5	CASSLGPKETQYF	TGTGCCAGCAGCTTAGGGCCAAAAGAGACCCAGTACTTC
TRBV18	.	16	TRBD2	TRBJ2-5	CASSPSYLAGKETQYF	TGTGCCAGCTCACCCTCGTATCTAGCGGGGAAAGAGACCCAGTACTTC
TRBV6-1	.	13	.	TRBJ2-7	CASTLGEVYEQYF	TGTGCCAGCACATTAGGGGAGGTCTACGAGCAGTACTTC
TRBV11-3	.	12	.	TRBJ1-2	CASSVSGYGYTF	TGTGCCAGCAGCGTTAGCGGCTATGGCTACACCTTC
TRBV7-2	.	16	TRBD1	TRBJ1-5	CASSLDRGRGDQPQHF	TGTGCCAGCAGCTTGGACAGGGGGCGCGGAGATCAGCCCCAGCATTTT
TRBV10-3	.	15	TRBD2	TRBJ2-3	CAISLTSGGTDTQYF	TGTGCCATCAGCTTAACTAGCGGGGGCACAGATACGCAGTATTTT
TRBV12-5	.	13	.	TRBJ1-2	CASGLEGGSGYTF	TGTGCTAGTGGTTTGGAAGGGGGGAGCGGCTACACCTTC
TRBV5-4	.	16	.	TRBJ2-3	CASSRRDRRWTDTQYF	TGTGCCAGCAGCAGGCGGGACCGGCGTTGGACAGATACGCAGTATTTT
TRBV5-1	.	14	TRBD1	TRBJ2-5	CASRPLRQGETQYF	TGCGCCAGCAGGCCTCTGAGACAGGGAGAGACCCAGTACTTC
TRBV5-1	.	16	.	TRBJ2-7	CASSRASQSLYQEQYF	TGCGCCAGCAGCCGAGCATCCCAGAGCCTCTACCAGGAGCAGTACTTC
TRBV5-1	.	15	.	TRBJ2-7	CASSLDTGSTREQYF	TGCGCCAGCAGCTTGGATACAGGCAGTACTCGGGAGCAGTACTTC
TRBV11-3	.	15	.	TRBJ2-5	CASSLDGGQQETQYF	TGTGCCAGCAGCTTAGACGGCGGCCAGCAAGAGACCCAGTACTTC
TRBV5-6	.	15	.	TRBJ1-4	CASSLGQVWNEKLFF	TGTGCCAGCAGCTTGGGACAGGTTTGGAATGAAAAACTGTTTTTT
TRBV7-6	.	16	.	TRBJ2-3	CASSKGPTLSTDTQYF	TGTGCCAGCAGCAAGGGGCCGACCCTTAGCACAGATACGCAGTATTTT
TRBV13	.	14	.	TRBJ1-6	CASSLGRPNSPLHF	TGTGCCAGCAGCTTAGGACGACCGAATTCACCCCTCCACTTT
TRBV12-5	.	15	TRBD1	TRBJ2-1	CASGAGTGRVDEQFF	TGTGCTAGTGGTGCCGGGACAGGAAGAGTCGATGAGCAGTTCTTC
TRBV4-1	.	13	.	TRBJ2-7	CASSQEPDYEQYF	TGCGCCAGCAGCCAAGAACCGGACTACGAGCAGTACTTC
TRBV5-1	.	18	TRBD2	TRBJ2-4	CASSPQPTSGGYKNIQYF	TGCGCCAGCAGCCCACAACCCACTAGCGGGGGGTACAAAAACATTCAGTACTTC
TRBV15	.	17	TRBD1	TRBJ1-5	CATSRGIGTGDNQPQHF	TGTGCCACCAGCAGAGGGATCGGGACAGGGGACAATCAGCCCCAGCATTTT
TRBV4-2	.	15	.	TRBJ1-3	CASSQGRGTGNTIYF	TGTGCCAGCAGCCAAGGTCGAGGTACTGGAAACACCATATATTTT
TRBV6-5	few	12	.	TRBJ2-7	CASSAALYEQYF	TGTGCCAGCAGTGCAGCTCTCTACGAGCAGTACTTC
TRBV9	.	14	TRBD1	TRBJ2-7	CASSESGQAYEQYF	TGTGCCAGCAGCGAGTCGGGACAGGCCTACGAGCAGTACTTC
TRBV10-3	.	13	TRBD1	TRBJ1-5	CATADRENQPQHF	TGTGCCACGGCGGACAGGGAGAATCAGCCCCAGCATTTT
TRBV4-1	.	14	.	TRBJ2-1	CASSSRSDYNEQFF	TGCGCCAGCAGCTCCCGCTCTGACTACAATGAGCAGTTCTTC
TRBV18	.	17	TRBD1	TRBJ1-6	CASSPSFLGQGNSPLHF	TGTGCCAGCTCACCCAGCTTTCTTGGACAGGGGAATTCACCCCTCCACTTT